A single T cell receptor beta chain is shown here with its context. MiXCR, applied by TCRdb to the RT-PCR reads, yields one record per CDR3 protein. The sample yields under 200,000 distinct CDR3 sequences, approximately 31% seen once. This specimen belongs to a study of patients and donors after allogeneic stem cell transplantation. The germline CDR1 and CDR2 sequences are SGHRS and YFSETQ. The CDR3 extends over 15 amino acids. V was clipped by 0 bases and J by 5 bases, with 14 bases between them. The sequenced material came from blood, either unsorted or a sorted T cell fraction (not recorded which). The receptor was derived from a human donor who was either an allogeneic HSCT recipient or a stem cell or donor lymphocyte infusion donor (not recorded which). It is not recorded whose cells these are; they may come from a transplant donor. The chain recombines TRBV5-1 with TRBJ2-5; D gene ambiguous. The CDR3: CASSLVASGGETQYF. For the CDR3, the DNA is TGCGCCAGCAGCTTGGTGGCTAGTGGTGGTGAGACCCAGTACTTC.